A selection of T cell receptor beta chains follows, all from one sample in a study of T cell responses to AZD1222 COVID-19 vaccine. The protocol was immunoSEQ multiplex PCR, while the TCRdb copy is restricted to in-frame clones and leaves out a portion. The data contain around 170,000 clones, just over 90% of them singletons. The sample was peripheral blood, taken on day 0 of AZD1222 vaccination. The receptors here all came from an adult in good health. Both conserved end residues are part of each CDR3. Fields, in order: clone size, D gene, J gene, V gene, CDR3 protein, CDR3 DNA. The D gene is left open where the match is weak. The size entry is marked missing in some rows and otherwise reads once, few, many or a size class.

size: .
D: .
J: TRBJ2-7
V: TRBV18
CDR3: CASSPPFGSYEQYF
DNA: TGTGCCAGCTCACCACCCTTTGGGTCTTACGAGCAGTACTTC

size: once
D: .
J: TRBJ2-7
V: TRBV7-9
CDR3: CASSFGAGGAGEQYF
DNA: TGTGCCAGCAGCTTTGGGGCCGGGGGTGCGGGGGAGCAGTACTTC

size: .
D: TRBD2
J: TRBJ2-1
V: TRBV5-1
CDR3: CASSLVGSGNTYNEQFF
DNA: TGCGCCAGCAGCTTGGTTGGTAGCGGGAACACCTACAATGAGCAGTTCTTC

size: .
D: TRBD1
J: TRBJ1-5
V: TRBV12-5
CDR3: CASGPKTGLARQPQHF
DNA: TGTGCTAGTGGTCCCAAGACAGGGTTGGCGAGACAGCCCCAGCATTTT

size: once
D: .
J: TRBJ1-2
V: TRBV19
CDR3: CASMGGTTLNYGYTF
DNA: TGTGCCAGTATGGGAGGGACCACTCTAAACTATGGCTACACCTTC

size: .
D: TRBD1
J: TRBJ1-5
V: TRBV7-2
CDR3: CASSHGTGINQPQHF
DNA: TGTGCCAGCAGCCATGGGACAGGGATAAATCAGCCCCAGCATTTT

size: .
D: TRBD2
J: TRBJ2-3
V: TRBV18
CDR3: CASSPLIPGGPGTDTQYF
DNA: TGTGCCAGCTCACCATTAATCCCGGGGGGGCCGGGCACAGATACGCAGTATTTT

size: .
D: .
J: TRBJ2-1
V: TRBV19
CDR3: CASSPAGSWSGRDRTLQFF
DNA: TGTGCCAGTAGCCCCGCTGGTTCTTGGAGTGGGCGAGACCGTACCCTGCAGTTCTTC

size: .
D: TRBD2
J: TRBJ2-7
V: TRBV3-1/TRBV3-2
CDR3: CASSQETSGTYEQYF
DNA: TGTGCCAGCAGCCAAGAGACTAGCGGCACCTACGAGCAGTACTTC

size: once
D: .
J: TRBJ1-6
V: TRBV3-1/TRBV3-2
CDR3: CASSLRLRNSPLHF
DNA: TGTGCCAGCAGCCTCCGTCTGAGGAATTCACCCCTCCACTTT

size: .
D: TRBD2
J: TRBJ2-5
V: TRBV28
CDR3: CASSLSGREPQETQYF
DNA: TGTGCCAGCAGTTTAAGTGGGCGGGAGCCCCAAGAGACCCAGTACTTC

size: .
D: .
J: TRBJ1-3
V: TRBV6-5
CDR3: CASRSGTTGNTIYF
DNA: TGTGCCAGCAGATCCGGGACAACCGGAAACACCATATATTTT

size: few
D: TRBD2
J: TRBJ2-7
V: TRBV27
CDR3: CATSGLADYEQYF
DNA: TGTGCCACCTCGGGACTAGCGGACTACGAGCAGTACTTC

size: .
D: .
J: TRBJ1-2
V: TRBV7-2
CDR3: CASSEQGNYGYTF
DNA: TGTGCCAGCAGCGAACAGGGTAACTATGGCTACACCTTC

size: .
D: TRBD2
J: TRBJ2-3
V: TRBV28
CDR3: CASSFYTASRTGRLAGVPDTQYF
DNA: TGTGCCAGCAGTTTCTACACGGCCTCCCGGACAGGGCGACTAGCGGGAGTACCAGATACGCAGTATTTT

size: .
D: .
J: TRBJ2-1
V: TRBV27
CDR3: CASSLGSVPYNEQFF
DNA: TGTGCCAGCAGTTTAGGCTCCGTCCCTTACAATGAGCAGTTCTTC

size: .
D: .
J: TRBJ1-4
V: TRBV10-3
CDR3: CAISESPANNEKLFF
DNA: TGTGCCATCAGTGAGTCCCCGGCCAATAATGAAAAACTGTTTTTT

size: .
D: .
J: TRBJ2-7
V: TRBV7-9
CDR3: CASTPELGRYEQYF
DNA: TGTGCCAGCACCCCCGAACTAGGTCGTTACGAGCAGTACTTC

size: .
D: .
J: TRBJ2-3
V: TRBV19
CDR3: CASSLRPRADTQYF
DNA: TGTGCCAGTAGTCTCCGCCCCCGGGCAGATACGCAGTATTTT

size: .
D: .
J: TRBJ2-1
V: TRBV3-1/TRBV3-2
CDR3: CASSQGGISYNEQFF
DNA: TGTGCCAGCAGCCAAGGGGGAATCTCCTACAATGAGCAGTTCTTC

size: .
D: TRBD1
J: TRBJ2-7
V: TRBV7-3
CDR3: CASSRDLPGQGDYEQYF
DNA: TGTGCCAGCAGCCGCGACCTACCGGGACAGGGCGACTACGAGCAGTACTTC

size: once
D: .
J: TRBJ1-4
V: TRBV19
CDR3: CASSSRPGEAGEKLFF
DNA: TGTGCCAGTAGTAGTCGGCCTGGTGAAGCAGGTGAAAAACTGTTTTTT

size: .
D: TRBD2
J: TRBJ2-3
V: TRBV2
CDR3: CASQRGGSTDTQYF
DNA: TGTGCCAGTCAGCGGGGGGGCAGCACAGATACGCAGTATTTT

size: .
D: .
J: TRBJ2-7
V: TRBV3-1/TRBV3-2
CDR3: CASSPGQTPYEQYF
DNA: TGTGCCAGCAGCCCCGGACAGACCCCCTACGAGCAGTACTTC

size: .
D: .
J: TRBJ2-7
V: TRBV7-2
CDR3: CASSLMFASEQYF
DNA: TGTGCCAGCAGCTTAATGTTTGCCTCCGAGCAGTACTTC

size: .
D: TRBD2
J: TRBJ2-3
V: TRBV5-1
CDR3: CASSLGAGAPDTQYF
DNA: TGCGCCAGCAGCTTGGGAGCGGGGGCCCCAGATACGCAGTATTTT

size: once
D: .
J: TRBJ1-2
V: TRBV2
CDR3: CASSPYMGYTF
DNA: TGTGCCAGCAGTCCCTATATGGGCTACACCTTC

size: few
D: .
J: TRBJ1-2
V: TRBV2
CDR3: CAGRQSRDYGYTF
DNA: TGTGCCGGGAGACAGAGCCGAGACTATGGCTACACCTTC

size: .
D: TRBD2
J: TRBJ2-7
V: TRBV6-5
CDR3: CASSLAGTYEQYF
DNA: TGTGCCAGCAGCTTAGCGGGGACCTACGAGCAGTACTTC

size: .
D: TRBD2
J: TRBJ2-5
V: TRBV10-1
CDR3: CASSEASGFGQETQYF
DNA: TGCGCCAGCAGTGAGGCTAGCGGGTTTGGACAAGAGACCCAGTACTTC

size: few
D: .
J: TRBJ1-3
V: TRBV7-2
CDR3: CASSLVDDAPPGNTIYF
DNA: TGTGCCAGCAGCTTAGTCGACGACGCCCCACCTGGAAACACCATATATTTT

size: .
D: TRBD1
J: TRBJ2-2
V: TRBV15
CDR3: CATSRGGRGRPLDTGELFF
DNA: TGTGCCACCAGCAGAGGGGGCAGGGGGCGGCCTCTGGACACCGGGGAGCTGTTTTTT

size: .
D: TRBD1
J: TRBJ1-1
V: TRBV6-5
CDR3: CASSYRQGTNTEAFF
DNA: TGTGCCAGCAGTTACCGACAGGGGACGAACACTGAAGCTTTCTTT

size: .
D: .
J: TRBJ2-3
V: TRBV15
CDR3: CATSRRQGPAGGDTQYF
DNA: TGTGCCACCAGCAGAAGACAGGGCCCCGCGGGGGGAGATACGCAGTATTTT

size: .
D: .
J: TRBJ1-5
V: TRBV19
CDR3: CASSGTGDQPQHF
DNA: TGTGCCAGTAGTGGAACGGGGGATCAGCCCCAGCATTTT

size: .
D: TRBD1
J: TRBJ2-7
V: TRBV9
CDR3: CASSVGFGDRGVDEQYF
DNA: TGTGCCAGCAGCGTAGGATTTGGGGACAGGGGAGTCGACGAGCAGTACTTC

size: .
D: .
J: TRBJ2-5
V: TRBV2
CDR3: CASSEVETQYF
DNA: TGTGCCAGCAGTGAAGTGGAGACCCAGTACTTC

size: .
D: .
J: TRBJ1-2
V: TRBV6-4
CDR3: CASSPRGGGGYTF
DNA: TGTGCCAGCAGCCCTAGGGGAGGTGGTGGCTACACCTTC

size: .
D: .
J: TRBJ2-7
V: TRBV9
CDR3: CASSVEPGTYEQYF
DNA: TGTGCCAGCAGCGTAGAACCCGGGACCTACGAGCAGTACTTC

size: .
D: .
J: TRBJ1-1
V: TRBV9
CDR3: CASSVEHLSKGTEAFF
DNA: TGTGCCAGCAGCGTAGAACACCTGTCTAAGGGCACTGAAGCTTTCTTT

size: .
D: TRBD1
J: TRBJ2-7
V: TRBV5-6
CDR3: CASSFGTGPYEQYF
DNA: TGTGCCAGCAGCTTCGGGACAGGTCCTTACGAGCAGTACTTC

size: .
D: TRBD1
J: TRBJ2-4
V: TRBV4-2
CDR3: CASSQGTGAVGYDIQYF
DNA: TGTGCCAGCAGCCAAGGGACAGGGGCCGTCGGTTATGACATTCAGTACTTC

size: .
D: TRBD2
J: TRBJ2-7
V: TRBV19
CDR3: CASSIGTSGTYEQYF
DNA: TGTGCCAGTAGTATCGGGACTAGCGGGACCTACGAGCAGTACTTC

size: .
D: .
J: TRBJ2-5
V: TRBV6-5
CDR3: CASSYFPGTQETQYF
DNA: TGTGCCAGCAGTTACTTCCCAGGGACCCAAGAGACCCAGTACTTC

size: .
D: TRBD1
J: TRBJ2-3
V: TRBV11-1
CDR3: CASSLGQGASDTQYF
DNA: TGTGCCAGCAGCTTAGGACAGGGTGCGTCAGATACGCAGTATTTT

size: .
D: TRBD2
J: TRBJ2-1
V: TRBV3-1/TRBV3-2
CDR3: CASSQGAGGALGEQFF
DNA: TGTGCCAGCAGCCAAGGTGCGGGGGGGGCCCTTGGGGAGCAGTTCTTC